Shown below are 14 T cell receptor beta chains from a single sample sequenced in a study of technical replicates of blood from a few donors. Repertoires were generated with immunoSEQ multiplex PCR, while TCRdb's copy carries only in-frame clones and drops some. The data contain 70,000 to 95,000 clones, approximately 94% of them singletons. The specimen was T cells isolated from PBMCs. Receptors originate from a human donor in good health.

The chain links TRBV27 to TRBJ1-2; possibly TRBD1 for D (5 bases). This CDR3 comprises 12 residues. V lost 5 bases to trimming and J lost 4 bases, with 8 bases between them. From germline, CDR1 is MNHEY and CDR2 SMNVEV (reference sequence). The CDR3 reads CASSRDSYGYTF. Written as DNA, the CDR3 is TGTGCCAGCAGTCGGGACTCCTATGGCTACACCTTC.

In its sample, this clone was seen once. This same CDR3 is encoded by further DNA sequences in the sample. The V call is TRBV5-4, the J call TRBJ2-5; 14 nucleotides line up with TRBD2. Germline V gene lookup returns CDR1 SGHNT and CDR2 YYREEE (reference sequence). The CDR3 consists of 16 residues. J was trimmed by 2 bases and V by 0 bases; bases with no gene match: 0. CDR3 in amino acids: CASSLGLAGGQETQYF. The CDR3 DNA reads as TGTGCCAGCAGCTTGGGACTAGCGGGAGGGCAAGAGACCCAGTACTTC.

This chain connects TRBV10-2 to TRBJ1-2; the D is unclear. The CDR3 has 15 residues. Per the germline V gene, CDR1 is WSHSY and CDR2 is SAAADI. V was shortened by 2 bases and J by 7 bases, with 17 bases between the two germline ends. The CDR3 DNA reads as TGCGCCAGCAGTGAGGTTGTTTTGCAGGTGTTTGGCTACACCTTC. Amino acids: CASSEVVLQVFGYTF.

The chain employs TRBV2 and TRBJ2-4; tentatively, D is TRBD2 (6 bases). CDR3 length: 13 amino acids. V lost 11 bases and J 6 bases, leaving 17 bases between the germline ends. Per the germline V gene, CDR1 is SNHLY and CDR2 is FYNNEI. CDR3 sequence (DNA): TGTGCCGGGGAGGACTCTTGGGGAAACATTCAGTACTTC. Amino acids: CAGEDSWGNIQYF.

The genes are TRBV15 and TRBJ2-1, with 12 bases lining up with TRBD2. Per germline, CDR1 LNHNV and CDR2 YYDKDF (reference sequence). This CDR3 is 15 amino acids long. V was pared by 9 bases and J by 8 bases, with 11 bases of the junction left unmatched. The CDR3 DNA reads as TGTGCCACTCACTCCGGACTAGCGGGACGCGATGAGCAGTTCTTC. It codes for CATHSGLAGRDEQFF.

This chain links TRBV5-4 with TRBJ2-2; 15 bases map to TRBD2. V dropped 0 bases and J dropped 6; count of bases not matched to a gene: 0. Germline V lookup: CDR1 SGHNT, CDR2 YYREEE (reference sequence). This CDR3 contains 16 residues. Written as DNA, the CDR3 is TGTGCCAGCAGCTTGGGGACTAGCGGGAGGGCCGGGGAGCTGTTTTTT. This codes for CASSLGTSGRAGELFF.

The chain recombines TRBV6-5 with TRBJ2-3; a weak D match, TRBD2 (5 bases). In germline, CDR1 is MNHEY, CDR2 SVGAGI. V was pared by 6 bases and J by 4 bases, with 17 bases between. The CDR3 length is 15 residues. The CDR3: CASRNSLAKADTQYF. DNA of the CDR3: TGTGCCAGCAGAAATTCCCTAGCAAAGGCAGATACGCAGTATTTT.

This chain links TRBV2 with TRBJ2-3, with 7 bases lining up with TRBD2. The CDR3 has 19 residues. CDR1 and CDR2 (germline): SNHLY, FYNNEI. Trimming removed 10 bases from V and 1 base from J; junction bases left unmatched: 23. This CDR3 reads CATKGKRGSVLLGTDTQYF. CDR3 nucleotides: TGTGCCACTAAGGGAAAGCGGGGATCGGTCTTGTTGGGCACAGATACGCAGTATTTT.

In its sample, this clone was seen once. The V and J genes are TRBV28 and TRBJ1-5; 9 bases match TRBD1. Germline CDR1 and CDR2: MDHEN and SYDVKM. The junction had 3 bases not matched to a gene; V was cut back by 4 bases and J by 5 bases. The CDR3 consists of 14 residues. The CDR3 protein is CASSYRGLHQPQHF. The CDR3 bases are TGTGCCAGCAGTTACAGGGGGCTGCATCAGCCCCAGCATTTT. The full variable domain, completed using reference TRBV28 and TRBJ1-5, is DVKVTQSSRYLVKRTGEKVFLECVQDMDHENMFWYRQDPGLGLRLIYFSYDVKMKEKGDIPEGYSVSREKKERFSLILESASTNQTSMYLCASSYRGLHQPQHFGDGTRLSIL.

The chain recombines TRBV18 with TRBJ2-1; 7 bases are a match to TRBD2. V gave up 2 bases and J gave up 9 bases; unmatched junction bases: 4. The CDR3 consists of 13 residues. CDR1 is KGHSH and CDR2 is LQKENI in the germline V gene. CDR3 sequence (DNA): TGTGCCAGCTCACCAAAAGGGAGGGGTGAGCAGTTCTTC. Translating it yields CASSPKGRGEQFF. Full variable domain (rest looked up from reference TRBV18 and TRBJ2-1): NAGVMQNPRHLVRRRGQEARLRCSPMKGHSHVYWYRQLPEEGLKFMVYLQKENIIDESGMPKERFSAEFPKEGPSILRIQQVVRGDSAAYFCASSPKGRGEQFFGPGTRLTVL.

V gene TRBV28 combines with J gene TRBJ2-7; D unresolved. The V end was cut by 7 bases, the J end by 2 bases, with 15 bases between. Germline CDR1 and CDR2: MDHEN and SYDVKM. This CDR3 has 14 amino acids. The CDR3 nucleotides read TGTGCCAGCAATCTTGCAGTGCCCCCCTACGAGCAGTACTTC. Its protein product is CASNLAVPPYEQYF. The variable domain in full, with the rest retrieved from reference TRBV28 and TRBJ2-7, is DVKVTQSSRYLVKRTGEKVFLECVQDMDHENMFWYRQDPGLGLRLIYFSYDVKMKEKGDIPEGYSVSREKKERFSLILESASTNQTSMYLCASNLAVPPYEQYFGPGTRLTVT.

This chain uses TRBV18 with TRBJ2-7; tentatively, D is TRBD2 (11 bases). The CDR3 is 20 residues long. Trimming cost V 3 bases and J 0 bases, with 27 bases left between them. The germline V gene encodes CDR1 KGHSH and CDR2 LQKENI. In DNA, the CDR3 is TGTGCCAGCTCACCTGGCCGGGACAGGGGAACTAGCGGGAGCTCCTACGAGCAGTACTTC. Its protein is CASSPGRDRGTSGSSYEQYF. Complete variable domain (other parts from reference TRBV18 and TRBJ2-7): NAGVMQNPRHLVRRRGQEARLRCSPMKGHSHVYWYRQLPEEGLKFMVYLQKENIIDESGMPKERFSAEFPKEGPSILRIQQVVRGDSAAYFCASSPGRDRGTSGSSYEQYFGPGTRLTVT.

The CDR3 reads CAILDGSTDTQYF. CDR3 sequence (DNA): TGTGCCATTCTAGACGGTAGCACAGATACGCAGTATTTT. The chain links TRBV2 to TRBJ2-3; D gene uncertain. Germline CDR1 SNHLY, CDR2 FYNNEI. V lost 10 bases, J lost 0 bases, and 11 bases lay in between. This CDR3 has 13 residues. Using reference TRBV2 and TRBJ2-3 for the parts outside the CDR3, the full variable domain is EPEVTQTPSHQVTQMGQEVILRCVPISNHLYFYWYRQILGQKVEFLVSFYNNEISEKSEIFDDQFSVERPDGSNFTLKIRSTKLEDSAMYFCAILDGSTDTQYFGPGTRLTVL.

About this clone itself: The same CDR3 also results from other DNA sequences found in this sample. This rearrangement joins TRBV5-4 to TRBJ2-2; 7 positions match TRBD2. J lost 0 bases, V lost 1 base, and 0 bases had no gene match. From germline, CDR1 is SGHNT and CDR2 YYREEE (reference sequence). The CDR3 runs to 15 residues. This CDR3 is CASSLTSANTGELFF. In nucleotides, the CDR3 is TGTGCCAGCAGCTTGACTAGCGCGAACACCGGGGAGCTGTTTTTT.